These T cell receptor beta chains were read from a single sample in a study of cytomegalovirus exposure and HLA in healthy donors. Here immunoSEQ multiplex PCR was the method, and the copy in TCRdb shows in-frame clones only, minus some. The sample lists about 76,000 clones; approximately 80% were seen once. The sequencing sample was made of PBMCs. The source of these receptors is a woman between 35 and 50 years old in good health and CMV-seropositive. Each CDR3 is given with its conserved first and last residue. A D gene is named only where the DNA matches it firmly. Some rows mark clone size as missing; the rest say once, few, many or name a class of expanded clone.

D: TRBD2
size: -
J: TRBJ2-7
V: TRBV18
CDR3: CASSPGTSGSYEQYF
DNA: TGTGCCAGCTCACCGGGGACTAGCGGCTCCTACGAGCAGTACTTC

D: -
size: -
J: TRBJ1-2
V: TRBV14
CDR3: CASSQETSYGYTF
DNA: TGTGCCAGCAGCCAAGAAACGAGCTATGGCTACACCTTC

D: TRBD2
size: once
J: TRBJ2-5
V: TRBV4-3
CDR3: CASSQDSGGQETQYF
DNA: TGCGCCAGCAGCCAAGATAGCGGGGGCCAAGAGACCCAGTACTTC

D: -
size: -
J: TRBJ1-3
V: TRBV18
CDR3: CASSRNDGNSGNTIYF
DNA: TGTGCCAGCTCACGAAATGACGGGAACTCTGGAAACACCATATATTTT

D: -
size: once
J: TRBJ1-2
V: TRBV7-9
CDR3: CSGGTGRFYGYTF
DNA: TGTTCCGGGGGGACTGGCCGATTCTATGGCTACACCTTC

D: TRBD2
size: -
J: TRBJ2-3
V: TRBV7-2
CDR3: CASRISGATSTDTQYF
DNA: TGTGCCAGCAGAATTAGCGGGGCTACTAGCACAGATACGCAGTATTTT

D: TRBD2
size: -
J: TRBJ2-1
V: TRBV7-9
CDR3: CASSVSGETYNEQFF
DNA: TGTGCCAGCAGCGTTAGCGGGGAGACCTACAATGAGCAGTTCTTC

D: -
size: -
J: TRBJ2-7
V: TRBV28
CDR3: CASSLGGGNEQYF
DNA: TGTGCCAGCAGTTTAGGGGGAGGCAACGAGCAGTACTTC

D: -
size: -
J: TRBJ2-7
V: TRBV30
CDR3: CAWSVRLDAPEQYF
DNA: TGTGCCTGGAGTGTCCGGCTAGACGCTCCCGAGCAGTACTTC

D: TRBD1
size: -
J: TRBJ2-2
V: TRBV15
CDR3: CATSQGDRDTGELFF
DNA: TGTGCCACCTCACAAGGGGACAGGGACACCGGGGAGCTGTTTTTT

D: TRBD2
size: once
J: TRBJ2-5
V: TRBV5-4
CDR3: CASSLGAAGGPSETQYF
DNA: TGTGCCAGCAGCTTGGGGGCGGCGGGGGGGCCGTCCGAGACCCAGTACTTC

D: -
size: -
J: TRBJ2-7
V: TRBV5-8
CDR3: CASSLYLTGTYEQYF
DNA: TGTGCCAGCAGCTTGTATCTAACGGGGACCTACGAGCAGTACTTC

D: -
size: -
J: TRBJ1-6
V: TRBV28
CDR3: CASSTNREGSPLHF
DNA: TGTGCCAGCAGTACCAACAGGGAGGGTTCACCCCTCCACTTT

D: -
size: -
J: TRBJ2-7
V: TRBV6-6
CDR3: CASSPDLASGEQYF
DNA: TGTGCCAGCAGTCCCGACCTAGCGTCTGGCGAGCAGTACTTC

D: TRBD1
size: once
J: TRBJ1-2
V: TRBV7-8
CDR3: CASSLITGQGRGYGYTF
DNA: TGTGCCAGCAGCTTAATCACGGGACAGGGTCGGGGCTATGGCTACACCTTC

D: TRBD1
size: -
J: TRBJ2-7
V: TRBV9
CDR3: CASSVGGGQGPHEQYF
DNA: TGTGCCAGCAGCGTAGGCGGCGGACAGGGTCCCCACGAGCAGTACTTC

D: -
size: -
J: TRBJ1-1
V: TRBV30
CDR3: CAWVGGTGNTEAFF
DNA: TGTGCCTGGGTAGGGGGAACAGGGAACACTGAAGCTTTCTTT

D: -
size: -
J: TRBJ2-7
V: TRBV5-1
CDR3: CASSSPGVSAEQYF
DNA: TGCGCCAGCAGCTCCCCCGGGGTCTCGGCCGAGCAGTACTTC

D: -
size: -
J: TRBJ2-7
V: TRBV18
CDR3: CASSRTDNYEQYF
DNA: TGTGCCAGCTCCCGGACTGATAACTACGAGCAGTACTTC

D: TRBD1
size: -
J: TRBJ1-1
V: TRBV6-6
CDR3: CASSYGTGTEAFF
DNA: TGTGCCAGCAGTTACGGGACAGGGACTGAAGCTTTCTTT

D: -
size: -
J: TRBJ1-6
V: TRBV10-3
CDR3: CAISELRGENNSPLHF
DNA: TGTGCCATCAGTGAACTCAGGGGAGAGAATAATTCACCCCTCCACTTT

D: TRBD1
size: -
J: TRBJ2-5
V: TRBV7-3
CDR3: CASSSPGQGMETQYF
DNA: TGTGCCAGCAGCTCTCCCGGACAGGGAATGGAGACCCAGTACTTC

D: -
size: -
J: TRBJ1-5
V: TRBV18
CDR3: CASSPQDRYSNQPQHF
DNA: TGTGCCAGCTCACCACAGGACAGATATAGCAATCAGCCCCAGCATTTT

D: -
size: -
J: TRBJ1-2
V: TRBV6-5
CDR3: CASPGTRGGGYTF
DNA: TGTGCCAGCCCCGGGACACGGGGGGGTGGCTACACCTTC

D: -
size: -
J: TRBJ1-1
V: TRBV28
CDR3: CASIPPGVRGNTEAFF
DNA: TGTGCCAGCATCCCGCCCGGTGTTCGCGGGAACACTGAAGCTTTCTTT

D: -
size: -
J: TRBJ2-5
V: TRBV6-5
CDR3: CASREGGKETQYF
DNA: TGTGCCAGCAGGGAAGGCGGAAAAGAGACCCAGTACTTC

D: -
size: -
J: TRBJ1-6
V: TRBV30
CDR3: CAWSVLGGIIGSPLHF
DNA: TGTGCCTGGAGTGTACTTGGAGGTATAATAGGATCACCCCTCCACTTT

D: TRBD1
size: -
J: TRBJ1-3
V: TRBV28
CDR3: CASSSGQGQSSGNTIYF
DNA: TGTGCCAGCAGTTCGGGACAGGGGCAGAGCTCTGGAAACACCATATATTTT